The 30 T cell receptor beta chains below were found in one sample sequenced in a study of blood T cells in healthy people across ages (dated by TCRdb to between 2014 and 2017). Receptors were amplified or captured by 5' RACE. Instrument on record: Illumina HiSeq 2500. A second 7 to 11 cycle PCR used a sample-barcoded 5' primer and a J-beta primer mix. TCRdb reanalyzed the raw reads on its own, using fastp at Q25 for trimming and MiXCR for clone calling, and kept in-frame beta chains. When rows share a CDR3 protein, they turn into one entry using the most common DNA and genes. The sample table contains over 600,000 distinct CDR3 sequences; only one count was recorded for around 45% of them. Around 18% of the sample goes to the ten largest clones. The sequenced sample consisted of blood. Receptor source: a man of 80 years or more in good health.

This rearrangement joins TRBV20-1 to TRBJ1-1; D remains unclear. Germline V gives CDR1 DFQATT, CDR2 SNEGSKA (reference sequence). Between the trimmed V and J ends, which lost 1 base and 1 base, there was a span of 10 bases. The CDR3 consists of 14 residues. The CDR3 nucleotides are TGCAGTGCTAGAGTCAGTCCATCGAACACTGAAGCTTTCTTT. This encodes CSARVSPSNTEAFF.

This clonotype was counted ten times or more. The chain recombines TRBV28 with TRBJ2-5, with D maybe TRBD1 (7 bases). V was cut by 6 bases and J by 1 base, with 12 bases left in between. Germline loops: CDR1 MDHEN, CDR2 SYDVKM. The CDR3 sequence is 14 residues long. The CDR3 DNA is TGTGCCAGCAGCCGCGGGACAGTCCAAGAGACCCAGTACTTC. It specifies CASSRGTVQETQYF. Full variable domain (outside the CDR3, taken from reference TRBV28 and TRBJ2-5): DVKVTQSSRYLVKRTGEKVFLECVQDMDHENMFWYRQDPGLGLRLIYFSYDVKMKEKGDIPEGYSVSREKKERFSLILESASTNQTSMYLCASSRGTVQETQYFGPGTRLLVL.

This clonotype was detected ten times or more. The chain joins TRBV5-1 to TRBJ1-1; the D gene is possibly TRBD1 (5 bases). The CDR3 consists of 16 residues. The ends were cut back, 4 bases at V and 1 base at J, with 17 bases in the middle. CDR1 and CDR2 (germline): SGHRS, YFSETQ. The CDR3 DNA follows: TGCGCCAGCAGCCCCTTCCATGGACAACCGAACACTGAAGCTTTCTTT. This gives the protein CASSPFHGQPNTEAFF.

The rearrangement uses TRBV5-1 and TRBJ2-7; D is unresolved. This CDR3 has 14 residues. V was clipped by 0 bases and J by 7 bases, with 14 bases between them. In germline, CDR1 is SGHRS, CDR2 YFSETQ. The CDR3 nucleotides are TGCGCCAGCAGCTTGGATCCCAACCTTCGGGAGCAGTACTTC. Encoded protein: CASSLDPNLREQYF.

The J gene is TRBJ2-1, the V gene TRBV10-2, with D possibly being TRBD2 (7 bases). The DNA end is a closer match to TRBJ2-7, so the J assignment may be wrong. Germline values: CDR1 WSHSY, CDR2 SAAADI. This CDR3 has 16 residues. The CDR3 DNA sequence: TGCGCCAGCAGTGAGTCGGGGGGGACAACATACAATGAGCAGTACTTC. This codes for CASSESGGTTYNEQYF.

This clonotype was seen a few times. The CDR3 region has the DNA TGCAGCGCCGGGACAGGATTAACCTACGAGCAGTACTTC. Translation gives CSAGTGLTYEQYF. The rearrangement uses TRBV29-1 and TRBJ2-7; TRBD1 agrees at 8 bases. CDR3 length: 13 amino acids. The trim removed 7 bases at V and 2 bases at J, leaving 7 bases unmatched. Germline loops: CDR1 SQVTM, CDR2 ANQGSEA.

J is TRBJ1-6 and V is TRBV27; D is perhaps TRBD1 (6 bases). V was clipped by 4 bases and J by 4 bases, with 8 bases between them. Germline loops: CDR1 MNHEY, CDR2 SMNVEV (reference sequence). This CDR3 is 14 amino acids long. CDR3 nucleotides: TGTGCCAGCAGTTCGGGACAATATAATTCACCCCTCCACTTT. As protein: CASSSGQYNSPLHF.

V gene TRBV29-1 combines with J gene TRBJ2-1; D is undetermined. Germline-derived CDR1 and CDR2 are SQVTM and ANQGSEA. This CDR3 region has 13 residues. The germline V and J ends were trimmed by 5 bases and 0 bases, with 8 bases remaining between them. As DNA, the CDR3 is TGCAGCGTTTTAAAAGGCTCCTACAATGAGCAGTTCTTC. Protein: CSVLKGSYNEQFF.

This clonotype has a handful of counts. This sequence joins TRBV29-1 and TRBJ1-4; TRBD1 might be the D (5 bases). Germline CDR1 is SQVTM and CDR2 is ANQGSEA. V gave up 3 bases and J gave up 10 bases, with 18 bases separating them. The CDR3 has 14 amino acids. The CDR3: CSVEQTDRYGKLFF. CDR3 coding DNA: TGCAGCGTTGAGCAGACAGACCGGTATGGAAAACTGTTTTTT.

This clonotype was counted only a few times. V is TRBV7-3 and J is TRBJ2-4, with TRBD1 as a possible D gene (6 bases). Per the germline V gene, CDR1 is SGHTA and CDR2 is FQGTGA. V shed 5 bases and J shed 1 base, with 15 bases lying between them. This CDR3 has 16 amino acids. CDR3 coding DNA: TGTGCCAGCAGCCCCCAACCGAGGGGGGCCAAAAACATTCAGTACTTC. Its protein is CASSPQPRGAKNIQYF.

This rearrangement joins TRBV10-3 to TRBJ2-7; maybe TRBD1 (5 bases). The CDR3 runs to 11 residues. The V gene's germline CDR1 is ENHRY and CDR2 SYGVKD. Trimming shortened V by 6 bases and J by 4 bases, and 7 bases separated the two germline ends. The CDR3 sequence is CAIRDMYEQYF. The CDR3 nucleotides read TGTGCCATCAGGGACATGTACGAGCAGTACTTC.

The table lists this clonotype with a count of one. The chain carries TRBV24-1 and TRBJ2-7, with D perhaps given as TRBD1 or TRBD2 (5 bases each). Between the trimmed V and J ends, which lost 2 bases and 7 bases, there was a span of 14 bases. The CDR3 consists of 14 residues. In germline, CDR1 is KGHDR, CDR2 SFDVKD. The CDR3 nucleotides are TGTGCCACCAGTGATTGCCGGGACCCAAAGGAGCAGTACTTC. It codes for CATSDCRDPKEQYF.

V and J are TRBV24-1 and TRBJ1-1; the match to TRBD1 covers 7 bases. The CDR3 contains 13 residues. The V segment lost 8 bases and the J segment 0 bases; nucleotides outside the gene matches: 2. The V gene's germline CDR1 is KGHDR and CDR2 SFDVKD. The CDR3 nucleotides are TGTGCCACCACGGACAGGCTGAACACTGAAGCTTTCTTT. It yields the protein CATTDRLNTEAFF.

In the case of this clonotype: One end of the junction does not line up with germline, which may come from a read error. The J gene is TRBJ1-2, the V gene TRBV12-3 or TRBV12-4, with TRBD1 identical over 8 bases. This CDR3 region has 14 residues. The CDR3 here is CTSSARQGSYGYTF. The CDR3 region has the DNA TGTACCAGCAGTGCCCGACAGGGGAGCTATGGCTACACCTTC.

The J gene is TRBJ1-2, the V gene TRBV28, with TRBD1 as a possible D gene (6 bases). The germline V and J ends were trimmed by 5 bases and 8 bases, with 18 bases remaining between them. The CDR3 has 14 amino acids. CDR1 is MDHEN, CDR2 SYDVKM, per germline. The CDR3, as DNA: TGTGCCAGCAGTCGGACAGCTACAACACGAGGCTACACCTTC. This gives the protein CASSRTATTRGYTF.

J is TRBJ2-5 and V is TRBV6-5; unclear D gene. V was pared by 6 bases and J by 3 bases, with 5 bases between. Per the germline V gene, CDR1 is MNHEY and CDR2 is SVGAGI. The CDR3 totals 11 residues. Here the CDR3 reads CASREEETQYF. CDR3 in DNA: TGTGCCAGCAGGGAAGAAGAGACCCAGTACTTC.

The rearrangement links TRBV7-2 to TRBJ2-1; D possibly corresponds to TRBD2 (5 bases). CDR3 size: 16 residues. Germline V gene lookup returns CDR1 SGHTA and CDR2 FQGNSA. V was trimmed by 2 bases and J by 9 bases, leaving 20 bases between them. The CDR3 DNA reads as TGTGCCAGCAGCTTATCGCAGGAGGCAGTTATGGGTGAGCAGTTCTTC. Translated: CASSLSQEAVMGEQFF. Full variable domain (remainder filled in from reference TRBV7-2 and TRBJ2-1): GAGVSQSPSNKVTEKGKDVELRCDPISGHTALYWYRQSLGQGLEFLIYFQGNSAPDKSGLPSDRFSAERTGGSVSTLTIQRTQQEDSAVYLCASSLSQEAVMGEQFFGPGTRLTVL.

In the case of this clonotype: A much larger clone lies a single base off, so this may be a read error. The rearrangement uses TRBV20-1 and TRBJ2-7; 10 nucleotides align to TRBD2. CDR1 and CDR2 (germline): DFQATT, SNEGSKA (reference sequence). J gave up 0 bases and V 5 bases, and 7 bases lay outside the gene matches. The CDR3 length is 15 residues. As DNA, the CDR3 is TGCAGTGCTGCCCCTAGCGGGAGCTTCTCCTACGAGCAGTACTTC. Protein product: CSAAPSGSFSYEQYF.

The CDR3 DNA sequence: TGTGCCAGCAGTAGGGGACAGGGGGCTTCTCAGCCCCAGCATTTT. Residues: CASSRGQGASQPQHF. This chain links TRBV12-3 or TRBV12-4 with TRBJ1-5; 12 positions agree with TRBD1. The junction had 5 bases not matched to a gene; V was cut back by 5 bases and J by 6 bases. This CDR3 has 15 amino acids.

This clonotype was observed a handful of times. The rearrangement links TRBV28 to TRBJ1-5; no reliable D call. CDR3 size: 14 residues. V was trimmed by 5 bases and J by 2 bases, leaving 10 bases between them. Germline V CDR1 and CDR2: MDHEN, SYDVKM. The CDR3 spells CASSPVLGNQPQHF. The CDR3 DNA is TGTGCCAGCAGTCCAGTCCTAGGCAATCAGCCCCAGCATTTT.

The genes are TRBV11-2 and TRBJ2-7; TRBD2 matches 7 bases. The CDR3 length is 15 residues. Germline CDR1 and CDR2: SGHAT and FQNNGV. The junction had 7 bases not matched to a gene; V was cut back by 2 bases and J by 3 bases. The CDR3 nucleotides are TGTGCCAGCAGCTTATTCGGGGGGTCTGACTACGAGCAGTACTTC. Protein: CASSLFGGSDYEQYF.

This chain uses TRBV29-1 with TRBJ2-7, with 8 bases aligning to TRBD1. This CDR3 comprises 13 residues. The V gene's germline CDR1 is SQVTM and CDR2 ANQGSEA. Trimming took 6 bases from V and 4 from J; bases not matched to a gene: 8. DNA of the CDR3: TGCAGCGTGGAGGACAGGGCCTCTTACGAGCAGTACTTC. Residues: CSVEDRASYEQYF.

This chain joins TRBV7-9 and TRBJ1-2; perhaps TRBD1 as D (5 bases). The CDR3 is made up of 14 amino acids. The germline V gene has CDR1 SEHNR and CDR2 FQNEAQ (reference sequence). V lost 0 bases to trimming and J lost 4 bases, with 9 bases between them. The CDR3 coding sequence is TGTGCCAGCAGCTTAGCGGAGGGGTCCTATGGCTACACCTTC. Residues: CASSLAEGSYGYTF.

J is TRBJ2-6 and V is TRBV2; no clear D. V was cut by 7 bases and J by 0 bases, with 7 bases left in between. In germline, CDR1 is SNHLY, CDR2 FYNNEI. The CDR3 covers 14 residues. As DNA, the CDR3 is TGTGCCAGCATGGTGACCTCTGGGGCCAACGTCCTGACTTTC. Encoded protein: CASMVTSGANVLTF.

The chain joins TRBV28 to TRBJ2-7, with D unresolved. Looked up from germline, CDR1 is MDHEN and CDR2 is SYDVKM. CDR3 length: 12 residues. Trimming removed 2 bases from V and 12 bases from J, with 14 bases in between. Written as DNA, the CDR3 is TGTGCCAGCAGTTTAAGTCCTCCGGAACGGTACTTC. Its protein is CASSLSPPERYF.

The genes are TRBV10-1 and TRBJ2-7; 8 bases line up with TRBD2. The CDR3 runs to 17 residues. With V trimmed by 3 bases and J by 7 bases, 17 bases remained unmatched. Germline CDR1 and CDR2: WNHNN and SYGVQD (reference sequence). In DNA, the CDR3 is TGCGCCAGCAGTGACCCGATGGGTAGCGGGATCTATAATGAGCAGTACTTC. It specifies CASSDPMGSGIYNEQYF.

The rearrangement links TRBV3-1 to TRBJ2-1; 11 nucleotides agree with TRBD2. Germline loops: CDR1 LGHDT, CDR2 YNNKEL (reference sequence). V shed 1 base and J 2 bases; nucleotides not matched to a gene: 4. The CDR3 totals 17 residues. CDR3: CASSQALAGGPYNEQFF. In DNA form, the CDR3 reads TGTGCCAGCAGCCAAGCCCTAGCGGGAGGCCCCTACAATGAGCAGTTCTTC.

The rearrangement joins TRBV7-6 to TRBJ2-1; no firm D call. The CDR3 is 16 residues long. Germline V gene sequence: CDR1 SGHVS, CDR2 FNYEAQ. Trimming removed 1 base at V and 6 bases at J, with 16 bases between. As DNA, the CDR3 is TGTGCCAGCAGCTTAGTTGCCCTAGAAATGGGCAATGAGCAGTTCTTC. Its protein product is CASSLVALEMGNEQFF.

This clonotype has a handful of counts. This chain joins TRBV7-2 and TRBJ2-7, with D possibly being TRBD1 (6 bases). Germline assignment: CDR1 SGHTA and CDR2 FQGNSA. Trimming removed 5 bases from V and 0 bases from J, with 14 bases in between. The length of the CDR3 is 15 residues. The CDR3 is CASSASDRHSYEQYF. Here the CDR3 DNA reads TGTGCCAGCAGCGCGTCCGACAGGCACTCCTACGAGCAGTACTTC.

This clonotype was seen ten or more times. V gene TRBV14 combines with J gene TRBJ2-3; a possible D gene is TRBD2 (5 bases). Germline V gene data show CDR1 as SGHDN and CDR2 as FVKESK. V was clipped by 0 bases and J by 5 bases, with 15 bases between them. The CDR3 has 16 amino acids. DNA of the CDR3: TGTGCCAGCAGCCAAGATTTGAGTGTCGGGGAAGATACGCAGTATTTT. Encoded protein: CASSQDLSVGEDTQYF.